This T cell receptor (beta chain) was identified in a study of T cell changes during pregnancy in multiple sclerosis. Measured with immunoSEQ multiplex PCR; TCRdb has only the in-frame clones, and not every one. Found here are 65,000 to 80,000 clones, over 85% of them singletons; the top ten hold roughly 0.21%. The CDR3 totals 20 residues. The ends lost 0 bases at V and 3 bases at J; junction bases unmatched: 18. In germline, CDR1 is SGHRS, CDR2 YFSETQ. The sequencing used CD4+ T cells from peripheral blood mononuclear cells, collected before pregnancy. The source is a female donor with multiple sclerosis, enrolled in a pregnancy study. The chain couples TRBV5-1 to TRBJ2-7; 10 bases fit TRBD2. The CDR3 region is CASSLAGASGRAMTIYEQYF. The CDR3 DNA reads TGCGCCAGCAGCTTGGCGGGGGCCAGCGGGAGGGCAATGACGATCTACGAGCAGTACTTC.